This TCR beta chain was sequenced during a study of CD8 T cells in ankylosing spondylitis. TCRdb fed the 5' RACE reads into MiXCR, producing one record per CDR3 protein. The table records just under 550,000 distinct CDR3 sequences, roughly 13% of them present only once. The study, taken as a whole, reports: Characteristic of ankylosing spondylitis blood, it appeared, was a TCR beta motif comprising several highly homologous variants.

This clonotype was observed a few times. Its antigen is unidentified. Per germline, CDR1 SGDLS and CDR2 YYNGEE. The CDR3 has 14 residues. V was cut by 7 bases and J by 3 bases, with 14 bases left in between. V is TRBV9 and J is TRBJ1-5, with a possible D match to TRBD1 (6 bases). This clonotype was sampled from a male donor with ankylosing spondylitis. The sequencing input was blood, either unsorted or a sorted T cell fraction (not recorded which). DNA for the CDR3: TGTGCCAGCTCCAGGGGTGAGATCAATCAGCCCCAGCATTTT. It specifies CASSRGEINQPQHF.